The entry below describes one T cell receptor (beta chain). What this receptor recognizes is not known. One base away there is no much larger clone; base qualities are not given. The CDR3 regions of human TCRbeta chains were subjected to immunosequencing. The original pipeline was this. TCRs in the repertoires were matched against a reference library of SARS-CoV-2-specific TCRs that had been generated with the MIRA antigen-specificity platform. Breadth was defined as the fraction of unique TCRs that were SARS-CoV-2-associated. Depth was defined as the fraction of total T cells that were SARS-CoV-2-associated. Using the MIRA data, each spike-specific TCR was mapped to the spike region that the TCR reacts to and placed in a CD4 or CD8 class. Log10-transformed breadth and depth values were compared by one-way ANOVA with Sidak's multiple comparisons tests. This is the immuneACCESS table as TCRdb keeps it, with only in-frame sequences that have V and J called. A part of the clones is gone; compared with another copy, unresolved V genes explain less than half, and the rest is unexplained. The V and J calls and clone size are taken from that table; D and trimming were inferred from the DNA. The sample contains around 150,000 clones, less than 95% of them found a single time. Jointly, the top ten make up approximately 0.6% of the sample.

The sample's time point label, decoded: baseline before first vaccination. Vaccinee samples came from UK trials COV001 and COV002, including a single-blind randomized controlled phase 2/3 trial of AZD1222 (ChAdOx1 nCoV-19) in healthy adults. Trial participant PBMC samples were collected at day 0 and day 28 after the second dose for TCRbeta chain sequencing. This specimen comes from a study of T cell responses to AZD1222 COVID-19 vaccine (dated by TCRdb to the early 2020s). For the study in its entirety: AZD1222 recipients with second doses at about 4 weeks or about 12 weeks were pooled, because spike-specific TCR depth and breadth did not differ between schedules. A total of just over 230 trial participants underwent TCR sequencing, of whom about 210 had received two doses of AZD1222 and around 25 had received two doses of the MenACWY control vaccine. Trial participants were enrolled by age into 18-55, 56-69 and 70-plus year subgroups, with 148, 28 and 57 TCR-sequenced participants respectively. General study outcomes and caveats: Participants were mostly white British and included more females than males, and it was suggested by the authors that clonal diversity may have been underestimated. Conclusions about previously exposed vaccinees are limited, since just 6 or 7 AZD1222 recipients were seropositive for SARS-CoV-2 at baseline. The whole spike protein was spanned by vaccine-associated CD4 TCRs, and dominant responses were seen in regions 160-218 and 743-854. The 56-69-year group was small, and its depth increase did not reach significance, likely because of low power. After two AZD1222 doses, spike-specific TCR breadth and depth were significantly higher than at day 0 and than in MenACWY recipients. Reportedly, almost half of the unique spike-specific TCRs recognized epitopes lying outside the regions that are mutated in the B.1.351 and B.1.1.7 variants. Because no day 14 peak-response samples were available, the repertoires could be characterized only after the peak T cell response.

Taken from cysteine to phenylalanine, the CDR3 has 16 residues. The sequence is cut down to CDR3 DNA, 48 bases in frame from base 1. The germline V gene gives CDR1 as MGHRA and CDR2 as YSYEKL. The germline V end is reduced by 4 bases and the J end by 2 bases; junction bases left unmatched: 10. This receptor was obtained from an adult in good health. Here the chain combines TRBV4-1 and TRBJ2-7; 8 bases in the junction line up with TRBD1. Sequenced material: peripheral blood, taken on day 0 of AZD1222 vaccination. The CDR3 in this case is CASSPPATGGTYEQYF. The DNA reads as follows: TGCGCCAGCAGCCCCCCAGCCACAGGGGGGACCTACGAGCAGTACTTC.